Listed below are T cell receptor beta chains from one sample, sequenced in a study of T cell repertoires in cytomegalovirus infection. TCRdb fed the reads into MiXCR, producing one record per CDR3 protein. This sample has about 190,000 distinct CDR3 sequences, with approximately 30% found just once. Input material: PBMCs. The receptors stem from a human donor in good health (CMV status not recorded). Some clones in this sample may be carry-over from other donors' samples. Both conserved end residues are part of each CDR3. The D gene is left open where the match is weak. A clone size is listed for some rows: how often the clone was seen (once, few, many), or a class if it is expanded.

TRBV7-6	13	TRBJ2-1	-	-	CASSPLPGNEQFF	TGTGCTAGCAGCCCCCTACCAGGGAATGAGCAGTTCTTC
TRBV11-2	12	TRBJ2-5	-	-	CASSSVGETQYF	TGTGCCAGCAGCTCCGTCGGAGAGACCCAGTACTTC
TRBV7-8	16	TRBJ1-2	-	-	CASSLSSQGFIHGYTF	TGTGCCAGCAGCTTAAGTAGCCAGGGATTTATTCATGGCTACACCTTC
TRBV14	13	TRBJ1-1	-	-	CASSQQINTEAFF	TGTGCCAGCAGCCAACAAATAAACACTGAAGCTTTCTTT
TRBV7-2	16	TRBJ1-3	-	many	CASSLDPRDSGNTIYF	TGTGCCAGCAGCTTAGATCCCAGGGACTCTGGAAACACCATATATTTT
TRBV12-5	14	TRBJ1-6	-	once	CASGIDSPSSPLHF	TGTGCTAGTGGTATTGACAGTCCTTCTTCACCCCTCCACTTT
TRBV7-2	14	TRBJ1-1	-	-	CASSWSSVNTEAFF	TGTGCCAGCAGCTGGAGTTCTGTGAACACTGAAGCTTTCTTT
TRBV19	16	TRBJ1-3	TRBD1	-	CASSRRDRGSGNTIYF	TGTGCCAGTAGCCGCCGGGACAGGGGCTCTGGAAACACCATATATTTT
TRBV6-8	14	TRBJ1-4	TRBD1	-	CASRGTGGYEKLFF	TGTGCCAGCAGAGGGACAGGGGGTTATGAAAAACTGTTTTTT
TRBV5-1	14	TRBJ2-5	-	-	CASSGPDYEGTQYF	TGCGCCAGCAGCGGGCCAGATTACGAGGGTACCCAGTACTTC
TRBV6-1	15	TRBJ2-3	-	-	CASTRDWMSTDTQYF	TGTGCCAGCACTAGGGACTGGATGAGCACAGATACGCAGTATTTT
TRBV18	15	TRBJ2-3	-	-	CASSPDGGHGDTQYF	TGTGCCAGCTCACCAGACGGGGGGCATGGAGATACGCAGTATTTT
TRBV2	12	TRBJ2-7	-	-	CASADRPYEQYF	TGTGCCAGCGCGGACAGACCCTACGAGCAGTACTTC
TRBV7-3	15	TRBJ1-4	-	many	CASSRSTGANEKLFF	TGTGCCAGCAGCAGGTCGACAGGCGCGAATGAAAAACTGTTTTTT
TRBV12-3/TRBV12-4	13	TRBJ2-3	-	-	CASLQTSTHTQYF	TGTGCGAGTTTACAGACTTCCACCCATACGCAGTATTTT
TRBV5-8	13	TRBJ2-7	-	-	CASSLEKRYEQYF	TGTGCCAGCAGCTTGGAGAAACGATACGAGCAGTACTTC
TRBV27	16	TRBJ2-1	TRBD2	few	CASSLIAGSSYNEQFF	TGTGCCAGCAGTTTAATAGCGGGGAGCTCCTACAATGAGCAGTTCTTC
TRBV7-2	14	TRBJ1-5	TRBD1	medium-sized	CASSTGGGNQPQHF	TGTGCCAGCAGCACAGGGGGCGGCAATCAGCCCCAGCATTTT
TRBV28	13	TRBJ2-7	-	-	CASRDGSSYEQYF	TGTGCCAGCCGGGACGGGAGCTCCTACGAGCAGTACTTC
TRBV6-6	18	TRBJ1-4	-	-	CASSYSEGAAGTNEKLFF	TGTGCCAGCAGTTACAGCGAAGGGGCCGCGGGGACTAATGAAAAACTGTTTTTT
TRBV9	13	TRBJ1-4	-	-	CASSGGINEKLFF	TGTGCCAGCAGCGGGGGGATTAATGAAAAACTGTTTTTT
TRBV7-2	12	TRBJ2-1	-	-	CASSLGATEQFF	TGTGCCAGCAGCTTAGGGGCGACAGAGCAGTTCTTC
TRBV7-2	21	TRBJ2-5	TRBD2	many	CASSLGPGTSGGPEYQETQYF	TGTGCCAGCAGCTTAGGCCCCGGGACTAGCGGGGGGCCGGAGTACCAAGAGACCCAGTACTTC
TRBV12-3/TRBV12-4	14	TRBJ2-3	-	many	CASSLDGVTDTQYF	TGTGCCAGCAGTTTAGACGGAGTCACAGATACGCAGTATTTT
TRBV11-2	14	TRBJ1-2	TRBD1	few	CASLRQGTTYGYTF	TGTGCCAGCTTGAGACAGGGGACGACTTATGGCTACACCTTC
TRBV7-6	13	TRBJ1-6	-	-	CASSSGHRSPLHF	TGTGCCAGCAGCTCGGGACACAGATCACCCCTCCACTTT
TRBV5-1	16	TRBJ1-1	-	-	CASSLAPLGANTEAFF	TGCGCCAGCAGCTTGGCCCCCCTGGGGGCGAACACTGAAGCTTTCTTT
TRBV12-3/TRBV12-4	11	TRBJ1-5	-	few	CASTLGQPQHF	TGTGCCAGCACCCTAGGGCAGCCCCAGCATTTT
TRBV7-2	15	TRBJ2-7	TRBD2	-	CASSLRLAGESEQYF	TGTGCCAGCAGCCTCCGACTAGCGGGGGAGAGCGAGCAGTACTTC
TRBV7-2	16	TRBJ2-3	TRBD2	many	CASRTFGGLGKDTQYF	TGTGCCAGCAGGACATTTGGGGGACTAGGAAAAGATACGCAGTATTTT
TRBV18	13	TRBJ1-2	-	-	CASSRQEASGYTF	TGTGCCAGCTCACGACAGGAGGCATCGGGCTACACCTTC
TRBV6-2/TRBV6-3	13	TRBJ1-5	-	-	CASMGGDNQPQHF	TGTGCCAGCATGGGAGGGGATAATCAGCCCCAGCATTTT
TRBV6-6	16	TRBJ2-7	-	-	CASSSPVGGRVYEQYF	TGTGCCAGCAGTTCCCCCGTGGGGGGGCGAGTTTACGAGCAGTACTTC
TRBV7-2	12	TRBJ2-7	-	few	CASTLGGYEQYF	TGTGCCAGCACCCTTGGAGGCTACGAGCAGTACTTC
TRBV2	15	TRBJ2-1	TRBD2	-	CASTKTSGGGSEQFF	TGTGCCAGCACCAAAACTAGCGGGGGGGGTAGTGAGCAGTTCTTC
TRBV12-5	14	TRBJ2-5	TRBD1	once	CASADRTYQETQYF	TGTGCTAGTGCGGACAGGACGTACCAAGAGACCCAGTACTTC
TRBV12-3/TRBV12-4	14	TRBJ1-5	-	-	CASSPGRSNQPQHF	TGTGCCAGCAGCCCGGGGAGGAGCAATCAGCCCCAGCATTTT